This is a list of T cell receptor beta chains from one sample in a study of shared clonotypes between healthy human individuals. Some clones are missing from TCRdb's copy, which holds only in-frame ones; the method was immunoSEQ multiplex PCR. Seen here are about 1.4 million clones, 95% to 97% observed once, and the top ten hold roughly 1.2%. Input material: naive CD4+ T cells sorted from blood. Every receptor here comes from a young man in good health. Both conserved end residues are part of each CDR3. A D gene is named only where the DNA matches it firmly. Clone sizes are given selectively: once, few, many, or a class where the clone is expanded.

CDR3 DNA	CDR3 protein	J gene	CDR3 length	D gene	V gene	clone size
TGTGCCAGCAGCAAAAGTACCGGGCCCCGGACCACGTCGGGAGAGCAGTACTTC	CASSKSTGPRTTSGEQYF	TRBJ2-7	18	-	TRBV21-1	few
TGTGCCATCAGTGGACTAGCGGGCGAGACCCAGTACTTC	CAISGLAGETQYF	TRBJ2-5	13	TRBD2	TRBV10-3	-
TGCGCCAGCAGCCAGAAGGACAGGGGGCGTAATAATGAAAAACTGTTTTTT	CASSQKDRGRNNEKLFF	TRBJ1-4	17	TRBD1	TRBV4-1	-
TGTGCCAGCAGCTTGACTGCAGGAAATCAGCCCCAGCATTTT	CASSLTAGNQPQHF	TRBJ1-5	14	-	TRBV5-6	-
TGTGCCAGCACCACAGAGCAGCTAGCGGGCATAATGAACACCGGGGAGCTGTTTTTT	CASTTEQLAGIMNTGELFF	TRBJ2-2	19	TRBD2	TRBV18	-
TGTGCCAGCAGCGATCCTAGGGGAGGGAGAGGCTACACCTTC	CASSDPRGGRGYTF	TRBJ1-2	14	-	TRBV5-4	once
TGTGCCAGCAGCGTCCTAGGACAGGGACTAAACACCATATATTTT	CASSVLGQGLNTIYF	TRBJ1-3	15	TRBD1	TRBV9	-
TGTGCCAGCTCACCTTTTCGGGACCTTAACTATGGCTACACCTTC	CASSPFRDLNYGYTF	TRBJ1-2	15	-	TRBV18	-
TGTGCCAGTAGTATCCAACCGAACTCCCCCCGGGCCTACGAGCAGTACTTC	CASSIQPNSPRAYEQYF	TRBJ2-7	17	-	TRBV19	-
TGTGCCAGTAGTTCAGTCCCTTGGGGCACAGATACGCAGTATTTT	CASSSVPWGTDTQYF	TRBJ2-3	15	-	TRBV19	-
TGTGCCATCAGTGAGTCGAAGGGGAGCTCCTACGAGCAGTACTTC	CAISESKGSSYEQYF	TRBJ2-7	15	-	TRBV10-3	-
TGTGCCAGCAGTTATAGGGGGTTTTACAATGAGCAGTTCTTC	CASSYRGFYNEQFF	TRBJ2-1	14	-	TRBV6-5	-
TGCGCCAGCGAACTAGCGGGAGGGCGAGATACGCAGTATTTT	CASELAGGRDTQYF	TRBJ2-3	14	TRBD2	TRBV5-1	-
TGTGCCAGCAGCGTAGGCTCCTCGGGGGGAAACTATGGCTACACCTTC	CASSVGSSGGNYGYTF	TRBJ1-2	16	-	TRBV9	-
TGTGCCACCAGCGTGGGTCTGAGAAATGAAAAACTGTTTTTT	CATSVGLRNEKLFF	TRBJ1-4	14	-	TRBV15	-
TGTGCCAGCTCACCACGCACAGGGAGGGAAGCTTTCTTT	CASSPRTGREAFF	TRBJ1-1	13	-	TRBV18	-
TGTGCCATCAGTGAGTCGATAGGCCAGATCTACGAGCAGTACTTC	CAISESIGQIYEQYF	TRBJ2-7	15	-	TRBV10-3	-
TGTGCCAGCAGCCTCCGGGGGGTTTTGAACACTGAAGCTTTCTTT	CASSLRGVLNTEAFF	TRBJ1-1	15	-	TRBV7-2	-